A single sample is the source of the 28 T cell receptor beta chains below, sequenced in a study of a mutant IDH1 vaccine in newly diagnosed glioma. Only in-frame clones appear in the TCRdb table, and some are missing; sequencing was by immunoSEQ multiplex PCR. This table has 10,000 to 15,000 clones, around 80% appearing once. Specified time point: week 47, end of study. Alongside topical imiquimod, each dose of vaccine comprised 300 ug of mutant IDH1 20-mer peptide. No antigens are known for them. The sequencing here drew on PBMCs, taken from a glioma patient whose treatment included an IDH1 peptide vaccine. Every receptor here comes from a middle-aged woman with glioma.

This clone came up once. This sequence joins TRBV5-6 and TRBJ2-3, with TRBD2 as a possible D gene (7 bases). The V end lost 4 bases, the J end lost 4 bases, and 16 bases lay between the germline ends. Per the germline V gene, CDR1 is SGHDT and CDR2 is YYEEEE. This CDR3 has 15 residues. The CDR3 region is CASSLGGGPSDTQYF. The DNA for the CDR3 is TGTGCCAGCAGCCTGGGGGGGGGCCCCTCAGATACGCAGTATTTT.

The chain carries TRBV7-9 and TRBJ2-4; D gene unclear. V shed 5 bases and J shed 1 base, with 12 bases lying between them. The CDR3 contains 15 residues. CDR1 and CDR2 from the germline V gene are SEHNR and FQNEAQ (reference sequence). CDR3 DNA sequence: TGTGCCAGCAGCCGGCCCACGACCGCCAAAAACATTCAGTACTTC. Residues: CASSRPTTAKNIQYF.

CDR3: CASSPRFSTGRNQPQHF. The CDR3 nucleotides are TGTGCCAGCAGCCCCCGGTTTTCTACAGGGCGAAATCAGCCCCAGCATTTT. The chain employs TRBV28 and TRBJ1-5; possible D gene TRBD1, 6 bases. The CDR3 runs 17 residues. Germline values: CDR1 MDHEN, CDR2 SYDVKM. Between the trimmed V and J ends, which lost 6 bases and 4 bases, there was a span of 22 bases.

This chain links TRBV7-8 with TRBJ1-1; TRBD1 aligns across 8 bases. Germline trimming cut 4 bases from V and 4 bases from J; bases unmatched to any gene: 11. In germline, CDR1 is SGHVS, CDR2 FQNEAQ. The CDR3 consists of 16 residues. The CDR3 loop is CASSYPRTGQGTEAFF. CDR3 sequence (DNA): TGTGCCAGCAGCTACCCTCGGACAGGGCAGGGCACTGAAGCTTTCTTT.

V usage is TRBV11-3 and J usage is TRBJ1-1; perhaps TRBD1 as D (6 bases). V was clipped by 5 bases and J by 3 bases, with 10 bases between them. This CDR3 contains 13 residues. Germline values: CDR1 SGHNT, CDR2 YENEEA. CDR3 DNA sequence: TGTGCCAGCAGCCGTTACAGGGACACTGAAGCTTTCTTT. It is translated as CASSRYRDTEAFF.

The V call is TRBV7-9, the J call TRBJ2-5; D is possibly TRBD1 or TRBD2 (7 bases each). Germline-derived CDR1 and CDR2 are SEHNR and FQNEAQ (reference sequence). This CDR3 is built from 13 residues. V was pared by 5 bases and J by 4 bases, with 11 bases between. The CDR3: CASSLRGGETQYF. CDR3 coding DNA: TGTGCCAGCAGCCTCAGGGGGGGAGAGACCCAGTACTTC.

The chain combines TRBV25-1 with TRBJ1-6, with a weak D call TRBD1 (5 bases). Trimming took off 2 bases at V and 10 bases at J, with 9 bases between the two ends. Looked up from germline, CDR1 is MGHDK and CDR2 is SYGVNS. This CDR3 is 13 amino acids long. The DNA for the CDR3 is TGTGCCAGCAGTGAAGGAGGGGTGTCACCCCTCCACTTT. Translating it yields CASSEGGVSPLHF.

This clone appeared a single time. The rearrangement uses TRBV2 and TRBJ2-3, with 7 bases that match TRBD1. Germline V gene sequence: CDR1 SNHLY, CDR2 FYNNEI. The CDR3 runs to 12 residues. Unmatched junction bases numbered 2, after V lost 6 bases and J lost 5 bases. The CDR3 reads CASRSGGDTQYF. For the CDR3, the DNA is TGTGCCAGCAGATCAGGGGGAGATACGCAGTATTTT.

The CDR3 spells CASSLRVRGQVIQYF. CDR3 nucleotide sequence: TGTGCCAGCAGCTTAAGAGTCAGGGGGCAAGTCATTCAGTACTTC. The V gene is TRBV7-9, the J gene TRBJ2-4; 8 positions agree with TRBD1. Germline lookup yields CDR1 SEHNR and CDR2 FQNEAQ (reference sequence). The CDR3 is 15 amino acids. With V trimmed by 2 bases and J by 9 bases, 9 bases remained unmatched.

CDR3 loop: CASSLEGLHPGGVTQYF. The CDR3 DNA is TGTGCCAGCAGCTTAGAAGGGCTCCATCCAGGAGGAGTGACCCAGTACTTC. The chain has TRBV7-2 and TRBJ2-5; maybe TRBD2 (5 bases). V was trimmed by 1 base and J by 7 bases, leaving 22 bases between them. This CDR3 is built from 17 residues. Per the germline V gene, CDR1 is SGHTA and CDR2 is FQGNSA.

This clone was detected only a few times. The J gene is TRBJ1-2, the V gene TRBV19; a possible D gene is TRBD1 (5 bases). Trimming stripped 5 bases from V and 10 bases from J, with 20 bases between. Per germline, CDR1 LNHDA and CDR2 SQIVND (reference sequence). The CDR3 has 14 residues. In DNA form, the CDR3 reads TGTGCCAGTAGTTCCACGGCAGGGAGGATGGACTACACCTTC. Amino acid sequence: CASSSTAGRMDYTF.

The rearrangement uses TRBV6-1 and TRBJ1-5, with D possibly TRBD1 on 5 matching bases. Trimming took off 1 base at V and 6 bases at J, with 10 bases between the two ends. Germline CDR1 and CDR2: MNHNS and SASEGT. CDR3 size: 14 residues. CDR3 sequence (DNA): TGTGCCAGCAGTGAAGGGGACTTCGGTCAGCCCCAGCATTTT. Encoded protein: CASSEGDFGQPQHF.

The J gene is TRBJ2-7, the V gene TRBV11-2; 9 nucleotides line up with TRBD1. The CDR3 has 15 amino acids. V shed 5 bases and J 5 bases; nucleotides not matched to a gene: 10. Germline lookup yields CDR1 SGHAT and CDR2 FQNNGV. The CDR3 DNA reads TGTGCCAGCAGCACGCCCGGGACAGGGACCCACGAGCAGTACTTC. It is translated as CASSTPGTGTHEQYF. Filled out from reference TRBV11-2 and TRBJ2-7, the complete variable domain reads EAGVAQSPRYKIIEKRQSVAFWCNPISGHATLYWYQQILGQGPKLLIQFQNNGVVDDSQLPKDRFSAERLKGVDSTLKIQPAKLEDSAVYLCASSTPGTGTHEQYFGPGTRLTVT.

V is TRBV15 and J is TRBJ2-7; no definite D call. V was shortened by 2 bases and J by 2 bases, with 10 bases between the two germline ends. There are 14 residues in the CDR3. The germline V gene has CDR1 LNHNV and CDR2 YYDKDF (reference sequence). The CDR3 DNA follows: TGTGCCACCAGCAGACCCCTTGCCCCCTACGAGCAGTACTTC. This translates into CATSRPLAPYEQYF. Complete variable domain (other parts from reference TRBV15 and TRBJ2-7): DAMVIQNPRYQVTQFGKPVTLSCSQTLNHNVMYWYQQKSSQAPKLLFHYYDKDFNNEADTPDNFQSRRPNTSFCFLDIRSPGLGDTAMYLCATSRPLAPYEQYFGPGTRLTVT.

The genes are TRBV4-1 and TRBJ2-4; 8 nucleotides agree with TRBD1. CDR1 is MGHRA, CDR2 YSYEKL, per germline. The CDR3 extends over 18 amino acids. V shed 1 base, J shed 5 bases, and the junction held 13 bases outside the gene matches. CDR3 nucleotides: TGCGCCAGCAGCCAAGGGCGCCAGGGGGCTTTGTTGGAAAACATTCAGTACTTC. Amino acids: CASSQGRQGALLENIQYF.

This chain joins TRBV19 and TRBJ2-7; D call uncertain. CDR3 length: 13 residues. Trimming removed 5 bases at V and 2 bases at J, with 10 bases between. Germline V lookup: CDR1 LNHDA, CDR2 SQIVND (reference sequence). This chain's CDR3 is CASSPGLTYEQYF. For the CDR3, the DNA is TGTGCCAGTAGTCCGGGCCTAACCTACGAGCAGTACTTC.

The genes are TRBV6-1 and TRBJ1-1; D call uncertain. The CDR3 covers 13 residues. Germline assignment: CDR1 MNHNS and CDR2 SASEGT. The V end was cut by 4 bases, the J end by 4 bases, with 10 bases between. The CDR3: CASSAQVGTEAFF. CDR3 nucleotides: TGTGCCAGCAGTGCGCAGGTTGGCACTGAAGCTTTCTTT.

The genes are TRBV9 and TRBJ1-2; TRBD1 is a possible D gene (6 bases). This CDR3 contains 14 residues. Germline CDR1 is SGDLS and CDR2 is YYNGEE. V shed 2 bases and J shed 6 bases, with 14 bases lying between them. In DNA, the CDR3 is TGTGCCAGCAGCGTCGGACGGGGGCAGGATGGCTACACCTTC. Amino acids: CASSVGRGQDGYTF.

This clone appeared a few times. The J gene is TRBJ2-7, the V gene TRBV29-1; TRBD1 agrees at 7 bases. V dropped 3 bases and J dropped 2; count of bases not matched to a gene: 7. This CDR3 contains 14 residues. Germline V gene lookup returns CDR1 SQVTM and CDR2 ANQGSEA. CDR3: CSVEDRDRPYEQYF. The DNA of the CDR3 is TGCAGCGTTGAGGATAGGGACAGACCCTACGAGCAGTACTTC.

This chain uses TRBV9 with TRBJ1-5, with D possibly TRBD1 on 6 matching bases. The CDR3 extends over 15 amino acids. Trimming took 3 bases from V and 4 from J, leaving 14 bases between them. Germline lookup yields CDR1 SGDLS and CDR2 YYNGEE. The CDR3 loop is CASSATGGQNQPQHF. CDR3 bases: TGTGCCAGCAGCGCAACTGGGGGGCAGAATCAGCCCCAGCATTTT.

This clone was counted only a few times. The V gene is TRBV7-9, the J gene TRBJ1-1; TRBD1 might be the D (5 bases). The length of the CDR3 is 15 residues. Germline V lookup: CDR1 SEHNR, CDR2 FQNEAQ (reference sequence). The germline V and J ends were trimmed by 1 base and 2 bases, with 11 bases remaining between them. The CDR3: CASSLVIGTNTEAFF. The CDR3 DNA reads as TGTGCCAGCAGCTTAGTAATAGGGACTAACACTGAAGCTTTCTTT.

This chain joins TRBV4-1 and TRBJ2-5; 13 bases line up with TRBD2. This CDR3 has 16 residues. Germline V gene data show CDR1 as MGHRA and CDR2 as YSYEKL. Germline trimming cut 0 bases from V and 4 bases from J; bases unmatched to any gene: 2. The CDR3 DNA reads TGCGCCAGCAGCCAAGAGAGGACTAGCGGGAGAGAGACCCAGTACTTC. Its protein is CASSQERTSGRETQYF.

The chain has TRBV2 and TRBJ1-5, with D possibly TRBD1 on 5 matching bases. The CDR3 is 14 amino acids. The germline CDR1 and CDR2 sequences are SNHLY and FYNNEI. Trimming took off 1 base at V and 10 bases at J, with 14 bases between the two ends. CDR3: CASSEGKPRDPQHF. As DNA, the CDR3 is TGTGCCAGCAGTGAAGGGAAACCTAGGGACCCCCAGCATTTT.

The CDR3 bases are TGTGCCAGCAGCTTGTCTAGAGGGCGTGTGGAGACCCAGTACTTC. Protein sequence: CASSLSRGRVETQYF. The chain uses TRBV7-6 and TRBJ2-5; a possible D gene is TRBD2 (5 bases). The V end lost 3 bases, the J end lost 5 bases, and 16 bases lay between the germline ends. Germline V CDR1 and CDR2: SGHVS, FNYEAQ. This CDR3 is built from 15 residues. The variable domain in full, with the rest retrieved from reference TRBV7-6 and TRBJ2-5, is GAGVSQSPRYKVTKRGQDVALRCDPISGHVSLYWYRQALGQGPEFLTYFNYEAQQDKSGLPNDRFSAERPEGSISTLTIQRTEQRDSAMYRCASSLSRGRVETQYFGPGTRLLVL.

This clone was picked up one time. The V call is TRBV5-1, the J call TRBJ2-7; D perhaps matches TRBD1 (6 bases). The CDR3 loop spans 15 amino acids. V was shortened by 0 bases and J by 0 bases, with 10 bases between the two germline ends. Per the germline V gene, CDR1 is SGHRS and CDR2 is YFSETQ. As DNA, the CDR3 is TGCGCCAGCAGCTTGGACACAGGGATCTCCTACGAGCAGTACTTC. Protein: CASSLDTGISYEQYF.

V gene TRBV12-1 combines with J gene TRBJ2-7; TRBD2, the table's D call, lacks a check against the DNA. TRBV12-1 is marked as a pseudogene. This CDR3 region has 17 residues. CDR3 sequence: CASSFALAGPGTYEQYF. The CDR3 region has the DNA TGTGCCAGCAGCTTTGCCTTAGCGGGCCCAGGGACCTACGAGCAGTACTTC.

This clone was found a few times. The rearrangement uses TRBV27 and TRBJ2-7; D is possibly TRBD2 (6 bases). V lost 5 bases and J 3 bases, leaving 14 bases between the germline ends. This CDR3 has 14 amino acids. Germline CDR1 and CDR2: MNHEY and SMNVEV (reference sequence). CDR3 protein: CASSPGRPVYEQYF. The CDR3 DNA reads TGTGCCAGCAGTCCCGGGAGACCCGTCTACGAGCAGTACTTC.

V usage is TRBV19 and J usage is TRBJ2-2, with TRBD2 matching 10 bases. CDR3 length equals 16 residues. With 6 bases clipped from V and 4 bases from J, the junction kept 8 bases outside the gene matches. Germline V gene sequence: CDR1 LNHDA, CDR2 SQIVND (reference sequence). The CDR3 sequence is CASRDPAGGITGELFF. In DNA form, the CDR3 reads TGTGCCAGTAGGGACCCAGCGGGAGGGATCACCGGGGAGCTGTTTTTT.